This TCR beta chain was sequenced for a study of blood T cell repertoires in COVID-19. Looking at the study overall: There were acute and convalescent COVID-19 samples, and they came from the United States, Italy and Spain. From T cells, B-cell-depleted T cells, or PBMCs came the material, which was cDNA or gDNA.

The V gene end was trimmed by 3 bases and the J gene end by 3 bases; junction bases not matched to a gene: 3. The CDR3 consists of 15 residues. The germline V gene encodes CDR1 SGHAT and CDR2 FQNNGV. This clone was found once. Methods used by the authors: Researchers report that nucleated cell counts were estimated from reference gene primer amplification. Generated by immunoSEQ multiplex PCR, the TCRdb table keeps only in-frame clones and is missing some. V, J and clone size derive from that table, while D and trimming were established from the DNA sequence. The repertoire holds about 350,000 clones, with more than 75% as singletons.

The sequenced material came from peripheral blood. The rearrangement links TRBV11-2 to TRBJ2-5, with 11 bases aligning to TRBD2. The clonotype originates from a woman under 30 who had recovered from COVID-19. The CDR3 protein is CASSFQTSGKETQYF. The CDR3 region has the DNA TGTGCCAGCAGCTTTCAGACTAGCGGGAAAGAGACCCAGTACTTC.